The present TCR beta chain was sequenced within a study of T cells in women clearing cervical HPV infection. Study at large: Case blood was drawn a median 149 days after lesion detection. The study's findings and limits: TRBV6-7 abundance was lower in cases than controls (around 0.1% versus 0.15%). Timing of associations relative to infection is unclear; T-cell subsets were not isolated.

Sequenced by immunoSEQ multiplex PCR; TCRdb stores in-frame clones only, minus some. This sample's table reports more than 30,000 clones. Concerning this clone: What it binds is not known. From the germline J gene comes the end of the CDR3, since the read stops 3 residues before it.

This CDR3 comprises 21 residues. Germline V gene lookup returns CDR1 SGHTA and CDR2 FQGTGA. Trimming removed 1 base from V and 5 bases from J; junction bases left unmatched: 20. The sequence derives from a woman between 18 and 70 years old with a cervical HPV16 infection that either progressed to CIN3+ or cleared (not recorded which). The source material was blood buffy coat. The gene calls are TRBV7-3 and TRBJ2-1; 10 bases fit TRBD1. The CDR3 is CASSLRRPGQGMFLGNNEQFF. The sequenced CDR3 bases are TGTGCCAGCAGCTTAAGGCGCCCGGGACAGGGGATGTTTTTAGGTAACAATGAG.